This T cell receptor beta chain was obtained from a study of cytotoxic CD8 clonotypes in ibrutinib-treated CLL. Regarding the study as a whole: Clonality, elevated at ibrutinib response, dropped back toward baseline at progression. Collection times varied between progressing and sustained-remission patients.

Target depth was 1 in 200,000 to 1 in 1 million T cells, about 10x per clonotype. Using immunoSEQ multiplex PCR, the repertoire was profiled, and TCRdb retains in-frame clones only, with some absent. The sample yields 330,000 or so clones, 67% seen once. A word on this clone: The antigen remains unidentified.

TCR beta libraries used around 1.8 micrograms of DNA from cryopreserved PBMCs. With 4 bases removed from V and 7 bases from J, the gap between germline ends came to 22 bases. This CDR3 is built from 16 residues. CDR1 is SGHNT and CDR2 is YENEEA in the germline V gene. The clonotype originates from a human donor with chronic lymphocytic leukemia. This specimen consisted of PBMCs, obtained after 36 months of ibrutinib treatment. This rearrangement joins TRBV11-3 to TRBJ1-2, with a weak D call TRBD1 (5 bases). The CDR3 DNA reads TGTGCCAGCAGCTCCCAGACAGTTACGACCTTTCGTGGCTACACCTTC. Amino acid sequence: CASSSQTVTTFRGYTF.